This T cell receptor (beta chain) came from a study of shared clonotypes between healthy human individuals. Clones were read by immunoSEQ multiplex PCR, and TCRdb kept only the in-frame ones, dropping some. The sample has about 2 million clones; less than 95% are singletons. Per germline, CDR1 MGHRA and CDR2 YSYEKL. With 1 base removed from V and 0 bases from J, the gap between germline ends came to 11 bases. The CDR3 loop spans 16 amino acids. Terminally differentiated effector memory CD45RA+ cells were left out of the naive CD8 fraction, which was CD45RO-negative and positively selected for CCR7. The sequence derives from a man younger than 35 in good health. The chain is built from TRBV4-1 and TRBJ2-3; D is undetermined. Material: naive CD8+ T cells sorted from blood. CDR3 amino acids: CASSQVASVSTDTQYF. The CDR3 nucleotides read TGCGCCAGCAGCCAAGTAGCCAGCGTTAGCACAGATACGCAGTATTTT.